Presented here are 17 T cell receptor beta chains from one specimen sequenced in a study of cytomegalovirus exposure and HLA in healthy donors. The primer mix had 60 Vbeta and 13 Jbeta primers. Repertoires were generated with immunoSEQ multiplex PCR, while TCRdb's copy carries only in-frame clones and drops some. The data contain fewer than 250,000 clones, roughly 75% of them seen just once; the ten biggest clones take up approximately 4.6%. Sequenced input: PBMCs. The receptors here all came from a man aged 30-40 years in good health and CMV-seropositive.

The V and J genes are TRBV6-1 and TRBJ1-2; 9 bases agree with TRBD1. This CDR3 has 13 amino acids. CDR1 is MNHNS, CDR2 SASEGT, per germline. Unmatched junction bases numbered 5, after V lost 5 bases and J lost 7 bases. CDR3 bases: TGTGCCAGCAGTCGTGGACAGGGGACTGGCTACACCTTC. This codes for CASSRGQGTGYTF.

V is TRBV6-5 and J is TRBJ1-3; 7 nucleotides align to TRBD1. The V gene end was trimmed by 6 bases and the J gene end by 0 bases; junction bases not matched to a gene: 5. The CDR3 contains 15 residues. The V gene's germline CDR1 is MNHEY and CDR2 SVGAGI. The CDR3 reads CASSLGGRSGNTIYF. The CDR3 region has the DNA TGTGCCAGCAGCCTAGGGGGCCGCTCTGGAAACACCATATATTTT.

This clone was observed a single time. Other nucleotide sequences in the sample specify the same CDR3. The chain links TRBV7-9 to TRBJ1-6; TRBD1 is a possible D gene (5 bases). The ends were cut back, 6 bases at V and 5 bases at J, with 14 bases in the middle. The CDR3 sequence is 15 residues long. Germline CDR1 SEHNR, CDR2 FQNEAQ (reference sequence). CDR3 coding DNA: TGTGCCAGCAGGGTCAGGACACCTGATAATTCACCCCTCCACTTT. Its protein product is CASRVRTPDNSPLHF.

CDR3 in amino acids: CASSGVAGGEGEQYF. CDR3 DNA: TGCGCCAGCAGCGGGGTAGCGGGAGGGGAAGGAGAGCAGTACTTC. The chain links TRBV5-1 to TRBJ2-7; 11 bases match TRBD2. Looked up from germline, CDR1 is SGHRS and CDR2 is YFSETQ. The CDR3 consists of 15 residues. With V trimmed by 4 bases and J by 7 bases, 10 bases remained unmatched.

This chain uses TRBV19 with TRBJ2-5; tentatively, D is TRBD2 (5 bases). The V end lost 1 base, the J end lost 5 bases, and 14 bases lay between the germline ends. This CDR3 spans 15 amino acids. CDR1 is LNHDA, CDR2 SQIVND, per germline (reference sequence). DNA for the CDR3: TGTGCCAGTAGTATAGCGAGAGGGCCCCAGGAGACCCAGTACTTC. Translation: CASSIARGPQETQYF.

The genes are TRBV7-6 and TRBJ2-1, with 8 bases that match TRBD2. V was pared by 1 base and J by 0 bases, with 8 bases of the junction left unmatched. Germline assignment: CDR1 SGHVS and CDR2 FNYEAQ. This CDR3 is 18 amino acids long. In DNA, the CDR3 is TGTGCCAGCAGCTTAGACGGACTAGCTGGAAGCTCCTACAATGAGCAGTTCTTC. Protein: CASSLDGLAGSSYNEQFF.

The chain carries TRBV9 and TRBJ2-7; 9 nucleotides align to TRBD2. The CDR3 runs to 17 residues. V gave up 7 bases and J gave up 0 bases; unmatched junction bases: 14. Germline V gene lookup returns CDR1 SGDLS and CDR2 YYNGEE. CDR3 DNA: TGTGCCAGCCATTTGGGGCTAGCGGGAAAAACCTCCTACGAGCAGTACTTC. Translation gives CASHLGLAGKTSYEQYF.

This chain connects TRBV5-1 to TRBJ2-7; 14 positions match TRBD2. Unmatched junction bases numbered 4, after V lost 0 bases and J lost 2 bases. The CDR3 spans 17 residues. CDR1 and CDR2 (germline): SGHRS, YFSETQ. The CDR3 reads CASSLGLAGGVPYEQYF. The CDR3 region has the DNA TGCGCCAGCAGCTTGGGACTAGCGGGGGGGGTGCCCTACGAGCAGTACTTC.

The rearrangement uses TRBV2 and TRBJ1-3, with D possibly being TRBD1 (6 bases). CDR3 length: 16 residues. CDR1 is SNHLY, CDR2 FYNNEI, per germline. V lost 5 bases and J 1 base, leaving 15 bases between the germline ends. CDR3 amino acids: CASSRPGQISGNTIYF. The CDR3 DNA follows: TGTGCCAGCAGTAGACCGGGACAAATATCTGGAAACACCATATATTTT.

The rearrangement joins TRBV18 to TRBJ1-2; D is uncertain. Germline loops: CDR1 KGHSH, CDR2 LQKENI. The CDR3 runs to 14 residues. Trimming cost V 4 bases and J 0 bases, with 9 bases left between them. The CDR3: CASSREAANYGYTF. The CDR3 DNA reads TGTGCCAGCTCACGGGAAGCGGCTAACTATGGCTACACCTTC. Full variable domain (rest looked up from reference TRBV18 and TRBJ1-2): NAGVMQNPRHLVRRRGQEARLRCSPMKGHSHVYWYRQLPEEGLKFMVYLQKENIIDESGMPKERFSAEFPKEGPSILRIQQVVRGDSAAYFCASSREAANYGYTFGSGTRLTVV.

This chain joins TRBV5-6 and TRBJ1-3; D is possibly TRBD1 (5 bases). The germline gives CDR1 SGHDT, CDR2 YYEEEE. CDR3 length: 14 amino acids. Trimming removed 5 bases at V and 1 base at J, with 10 bases between. The CDR3 DNA reads TGTGCCAGCAGATGGGGGGGATCTGGAAACACCATATATTTT. Its protein product is CASRWGGSGNTIYF.

DNA for the CDR3: TGTGCCAGCAGTTCCAGGGGCCTGAATTCACCCCTCCACTTT. It translates to CASSSRGLNSPLHF. The chain links TRBV7-9 to TRBJ1-6, with D maybe TRBD1 (6 bases). CDR1 is SEHNR, CDR2 FQNEAQ, per germline (reference sequence). The CDR3 consists of 14 residues. Trimming pared 6 bases from V and 7 bases from J, leaving 13 bases between.

V usage is TRBV14 and J usage is TRBJ2-3; TRBD2 matches at 8 bases. Germline V CDR1 and CDR2: SGHDN, FVKESK. This CDR3 spans 18 amino acids. With V trimmed by 3 bases and J by 3 bases, 14 bases remained unmatched. The CDR3 coding sequence is TGTGCCAGCAGCCATAGTTGGCGGGGGGCTACACATACAGATACGCAGTATTTT. This gives the protein CASSHSWRGATHTDTQYF.

The CDR3 nucleotides read TGTGCCAGCAGCCCCTTAGGCAGGGGGGCTTACGAGCAGTACTTC. Amino acids: CASSPLGRGAYEQYF. This chain connects TRBV11-2 to TRBJ2-7, with D perhaps TRBD1 (7 bases). CDR3 size: 15 residues. V was clipped by 5 bases and J by 4 bases, with 18 bases between them. Germline CDR1 is SGHAT and CDR2 is FQNNGV.

This rearrangement joins TRBV10-3 to TRBJ2-5, with 10 bases aligning to TRBD2. CDR3 length: 16 residues. V lost 5 bases, J lost 3 bases, and 9 bases stayed unmatched. Germline loops: CDR1 ENHRY, CDR2 SYGVKD. CDR3 amino acids: CAISRTGTSAEETQYF. The CDR3 bases are TGTGCCATCAGTAGAACCGGGACTAGCGCGGAAGAGACCCAGTACTTC.

This CDR3 is CASSHDRGTYNEQFF. CDR3 bases: TGCGCCAGCAGCCACGACAGGGGTACCTACAATGAGCAGTTCTTC. V is TRBV4-3 and J is TRBJ2-1; 8 positions agree with TRBD1. The ends lost 3 bases at V and 2 bases at J; junction bases unmatched: 3. Germline loops: CDR1 LGHNA, CDR2 YSLEER. The CDR3 consists of 15 residues.

This clone showed up just once. The CDR3 DNA follows: TGTGCCAGCTCACGCGGAGGGACCGAAAACTATGGCTACACCTTC. Protein product: CASSRGGTENYGYTF. The J gene is TRBJ1-2, the V gene TRBV18; tentatively, D is TRBD1 (5 bases). Trimming took 4 bases from V and 2 from J, leaving 14 bases between them. The CDR3 runs to 15 residues. Germline values: CDR1 KGHSH, CDR2 LQKENI.